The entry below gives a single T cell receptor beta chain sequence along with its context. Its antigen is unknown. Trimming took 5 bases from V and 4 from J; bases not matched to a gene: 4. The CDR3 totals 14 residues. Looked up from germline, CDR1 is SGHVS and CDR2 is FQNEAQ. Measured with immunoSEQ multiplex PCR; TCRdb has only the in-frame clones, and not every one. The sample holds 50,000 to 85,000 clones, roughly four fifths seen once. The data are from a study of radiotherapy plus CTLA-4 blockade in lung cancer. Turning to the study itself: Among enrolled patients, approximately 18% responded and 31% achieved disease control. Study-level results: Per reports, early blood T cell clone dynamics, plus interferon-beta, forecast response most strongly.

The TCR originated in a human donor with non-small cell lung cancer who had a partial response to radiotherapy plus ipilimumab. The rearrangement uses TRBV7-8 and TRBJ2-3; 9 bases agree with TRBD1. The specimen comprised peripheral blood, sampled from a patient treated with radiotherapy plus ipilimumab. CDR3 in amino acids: CASSPRDRADTQYF. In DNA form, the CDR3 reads TGTGCCAGCAGCCCCCGGGACAGGGCAGATACGCAGTATTTT.